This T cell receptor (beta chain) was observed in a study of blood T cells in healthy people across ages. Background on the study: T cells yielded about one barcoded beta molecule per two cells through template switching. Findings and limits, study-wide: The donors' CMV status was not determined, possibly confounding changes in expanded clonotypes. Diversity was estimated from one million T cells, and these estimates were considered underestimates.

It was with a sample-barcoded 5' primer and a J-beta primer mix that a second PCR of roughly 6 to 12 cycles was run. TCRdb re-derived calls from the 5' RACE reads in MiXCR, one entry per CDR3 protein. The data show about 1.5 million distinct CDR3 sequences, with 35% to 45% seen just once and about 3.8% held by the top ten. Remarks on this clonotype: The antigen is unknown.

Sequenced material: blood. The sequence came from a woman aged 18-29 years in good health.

CDR3 bases: TGCAGTGCTCCGGGAGTTAATGAAAAACTGTTTTTT. Translation: CSAPGVNEKLFF. The rearrangement links TRBV20-1 to TRBJ1-4, with D unresolved. The CDR3 covers 12 residues. Germline lookup yields CDR1 DFQATT and CDR2 SNEGSKA (reference sequence). Trimming cost V 5 bases and J 4 bases, with 8 bases left between them.